The T cell receptor beta chain under discussion was sequenced for a study of blood T cell repertoires in COVID-19. About the research overall: The samples span acute and convalescent COVID-19 from the United States, Italy and Spain. Sources were T cells, B-cell-depleted T cells, or PBMCs; the material itself was cDNA or gDNA.

Authors' data handling: Nucleated cell number was recorded as an estimate derived from reference gene primer amplification. The data were produced by immunoSEQ multiplex PCR, yet TCRdb's version contains in-frame clones alone and is incomplete. Clone size and V and J calls were adopted from that table, with D and trimming inferred from the DNA. The sample holds hundreds of thousands of clones; approximately 85% are singletons and the top ten take under 15%. The V and J ends lost 6 bases and 8 bases respectively, with 16 bases between them. Per germline, CDR1 SQVTM and CDR2 ANQGSEA. CDR3 length: 12 residues.

Material for sequencing was peripheral blood. The chain carries TRBV29-1 and TRBJ1-2; TRBD1 is a possible D gene (5 bases). The TCR sequence derives from a woman in her fifties or sixties with active or convalescent COVID-19. In DNA, the CDR3 is TGCAGCGTCTCAAGGGGCCGCGCCGGCTACACCTTC. Translating gives CSVSRGRAGYTF.